Listed below are T cell receptor beta chains from one sample, sequenced in a study of response to subunit inactivated influenza vaccine. MiXCR, run by TCRdb on the RT-PCR reads, gives a single entry per CDR3 protein. Of hundreds of thousands of distinct CDR3 sequences detected, about 15% appear once; the ten largest clones hold 6.5% to 8.5%. The specimen comprised PBMCs from blood, sampled 14 to 15 days before vaccination. The receptors come from a man aged 50 to 60 who received an inactivated influenza vaccine. Each CDR3 is given with its conserved first and last residue. D genes are given only for firm matches. Size is stated for part of the rows, as once, few or many counts, or as a class when the clone is expanded.

d_gene	abundance	v_gene	j_gene	CDR3aa	CDR3nt
NA	few	TRBV5-4	TRBJ1-1	CASSLGMTMDTEAFF	TGTGCCAGCAGCTTGGGGATGACCATGGACACTGAAGCTTTCTTT
NA	few	TRBV20-1	TRBJ2-1	CSARERVSYNEQFF	TGCAGTGCTAGAGAGCGGGTCTCCTACAATGAGCAGTTCTTC
NA	NA	TRBV9	TRBJ2-1	CASSALWGKEQFF	TGTGCCAGCAGCGCGCTTTGGGGGAAGGAGCAGTTCTTC
TRBD1	few	TRBV6-5	TRBJ1-1	CASSSPQGADTEAFF	TGTGCCAGCAGTTCTCCCCAGGGGGCGGACACTGAAGCTTTCTTT
TRBD1	NA	TRBV7-2	TRBJ2-7	CASSTETGPHEQYF	TGTGCCAGCAGCACCGAGACAGGGCCTCACGAGCAGTACTTC
NA	few	TRBV7-9	TRBJ1-2	CASSPRAVHYGYTF	TGTGCCAGCAGCCCGAGAGCTGTGCACTATGGCTACACCTTC
TRBD1	few	TRBV2	TRBJ2-7	CASRAGTGGHEQYF	TGTGCCAGCAGGGCCGGGACAGGGGGCCACGAGCAGTACTTC
TRBD1	NA	TRBV5-1	TRBJ2-3	CASSARDSSQGTQYF	TGCGCCAGCAGCGCCCGGGACAGCTCCCAGGGTACGCAGTATTTT
NA	few	TRBV5-1	TRBJ2-2	CASSFRTGLGELFF	TGCGCCAGCAGCTTCCGGACGGGTCTCGGGGAGCTGTTTTTT
TRBD2	few	TRBV27	TRBJ2-1	CASSLGPLAEPYNEQFF	TGTGCCAGCAGCCTCGGGCCACTAGCGGAGCCGTACAATGAGCAGTTCTTC
NA	few	TRBV11-1	TRBJ1-1	CASSSAQGRAEAFF	TGTGCCAGCAGCTCGGCGCAGGGAAGGGCTGAAGCTTTCTTT
NA	NA	TRBV7-2	TRBJ1-1	CASSSQLLNTEAFF	TGTGCCAGCAGCTCGCAGCTATTGAACACTGAAGCTTTCTTT
TRBD1	NA	TRBV4-3	TRBJ2-1	CASSQAGGTGNEQFF	TGCGCCAGCAGCCAAGCAGGCGGGACAGGCAATGAGCAGTTCTTC
NA	many	TRBV4-2	TRBJ2-2	CASSHVYRGTGELFF	TGTGCCAGCAGCCATGTATACCGGGGCACCGGGGAGCTGTTTTTT
NA	NA	TRBV7-2	TRBJ1-6	CASSTRPTNNSPLHF	TGTGCCAGCAGCACACGACCCACAAATAATTCACCCCTCCACTTT
NA	NA	TRBV7-2	TRBJ2-7	CASSSAKGAYEQYF	TGTGCCAGCAGCTCTGCCAAAGGGGCCTACGAGCAGTACTTC